The next 17 T cell receptor beta chains were all read from a single sample in a study of CD8 T cells in ankylosing spondylitis. Each CDR3 protein is one row after TCRdb ran MiXCR on the 5' RACE reads. The repertoire holds about 220,000 distinct CDR3 sequences, with roughly 10% as singletons. The sequencing sample was made of blood, either unsorted or a sorted T cell fraction (not recorded which). The receptors come from a male donor with ankylosing spondylitis or in good health (not recorded which).

In its sample, this clonotype was seen a few times. V is TRBV5-1 and J is TRBJ1-2, with D maybe TRBD1 (6 bases). CDR1 SGHRS and CDR2 YFSETQ come from the germline V gene. The CDR3 contains 16 residues. V shed 0 bases and J shed 2 bases, with 14 bases lying between them. Here the CDR3 DNA reads TGCGCCAGCAGCTTGGGAGGTACAGGGACCAACTATGGCTACACCTTC. Its protein is CASSLGGTGTNYGYTF.

This clonotype has only one observation. The gene calls are TRBV6-5 and TRBJ2-1; D is unresolved. Deletions cut 4 bases from V and 4 bases from J, with 14 bases between. This CDR3 is 15 amino acids long. Germline V gives CDR1 MNHEY, CDR2 SVGAGI. CDR3 coding DNA: TGTGCCAGCAGTTCCGACGGCTTGATGTACAATGAGCAGTTCTTC. It codes for CASSSDGLMYNEQFF.

With respect to this clonotype: A read error may be the cause here, since a much bigger clone is one base away. The J gene is TRBJ1-1, the V gene TRBV5-1, with D unclear. Trimming removed 2 bases from V and 3 bases from J, with 11 bases in between. Per the germline V gene, CDR1 is SGHRS and CDR2 is YFSETQ. This CDR3 contains 14 residues. As DNA, the CDR3 is TGCGCCAGCAGCTTCGGGGTAACGTACACTGAAGCTTTCTTT. Translating gives CASSFGVTYTEAFF.

This clonotype was seen a few times. A read error may account for a junction end that differs from germline. The chain joins TRBV7-7 to TRBJ2-1, with 9 nucleotides matching TRBD1. Germline V gene data show CDR1 as SSHAT and CDR2 as FNYEAQ (reference sequence). There are 14 residues in the CDR3. For the CDR3, the DNA is TGTGCTAGCAGCCCGGGACAGGGAGGGCATGAGCAGTTCTTC. This gives the protein CASSPGQGGHEQFF.

This clonotype was found a few times. The rearrangement links TRBV27 to TRBJ2-1; a weak D match, TRBD1 (6 bases). The CDR3 has 14 residues. Germline V CDR1 and CDR2: MNHEY, SMNVEV (reference sequence). The V and J ends lost 6 bases and 5 bases respectively, with 14 bases between them. DNA of the CDR3: TGTGCCAGCAGACAGGGTTTGGGACACAATGAGCAGTTCTTC. It codes for CASRQGLGHNEQFF.

In its sample, this clonotype was seen once. A read error is possible here, since a much larger clone lies one base away. The chain links TRBV12-3 or TRBV12-4 to TRBJ2-7; D is uncertain. The CDR3 runs to 14 residues. In nucleotides, the CDR3 is TGTGCCAGCAGTCCAATAAGGAGCTCCCACGAGCAGTACTTC. Amino acids: CASSPIRSSHEQYF.

This clonotype was counted a few times. The chain recombines TRBV7-8 with TRBJ2-1; D tentatively fits TRBD1 or TRBD2 (5 bases each). Germline CDR1 and CDR2: SGHVS and FQNEAQ. The V and J ends lost 1 base and 9 bases respectively, with 16 bases between them. The CDR3 contains 15 residues. The CDR3, as DNA: TGTGCCAGCAGCTTAGGATTTTCGGGGCCCGGTGAGCAGTTCTTC. Protein: CASSLGFSGPGEQFF.

This clonotype has ten or more counts. The chain is built from TRBV5-6 and TRBJ2-1; D call uncertain. Trimming removed 2 bases at V and 0 bases at J, with 9 bases between. This CDR3 contains 15 residues. CDR1 and CDR2 (germline): SGHDT, YYEEEE. The CDR3 nucleotides are TGTGCCAGCAGCTTCACCGTTGACTCCTACAATGAGCAGTTCTTC. This encodes CASSFTVDSYNEQFF.

The chain is built from TRBV15 and TRBJ2-7; no definite D call. CDR1 is LNHNV and CDR2 is YYDKDF in the germline V gene (reference sequence). The CDR3 has 12 residues. Trimming took 6 bases from V and 3 from J, leaving 9 bases between them. The CDR3 DNA reads TGTGCCACCAGGGACGAAAACTACGAGCAGTACTTC. It translates to CATRDENYEQYF.

This clonotype was recorded at least ten times. This rearrangement joins TRBV28 to TRBJ1-2; D uncertain. Trimming pared 5 bases from V and 4 bases from J, leaving 17 bases between. The germline V gene has CDR1 MDHEN and CDR2 SYDVKM. The CDR3 has 15 residues. The CDR3 sequence: CASSPSVDGRYGYTF. The CDR3 DNA reads TGTGCCAGCAGTCCGTCGGTCGACGGCCGCTATGGCTACACCTTC.

This clonotype has a count of ten or more. The chain has TRBV3-1 and TRBJ2-7; 7 bases are shared with TRBD1. Germline CDR1 and CDR2: LGHDT and YNNKEL (reference sequence). This CDR3 is 14 amino acids long. V shed 4 bases and J 2 bases; nucleotides not matched to a gene: 5. The CDR3 protein is CASSPRTGTYEQYF. The CDR3 DNA reads as TGTGCCAGCAGCCCAAGGACAGGCACCTACGAGCAGTACTTC.

This clonotype was counted at least ten times. The V and J genes are TRBV5-1 and TRBJ1-2, with TRBD1 as a possible D gene (5 bases). Germline lookup yields CDR1 SGHRS and CDR2 YFSETQ. The V end lost 3 bases, the J end lost 2 bases, and 11 bases lay between the germline ends. This CDR3 comprises 14 residues. The CDR3 protein is CASSSVTDNYGYTF. In DNA form, the CDR3 reads TGCGCCAGCAGCTCCGTGACAGACAACTATGGCTACACCTTC.

CDR3 region: CASSFTGGDYGYTF. For the CDR3, the DNA is TGTGCCAGCAGTTTCACGGGAGGCGACTATGGCTACACCTTC. This rearrangement joins TRBV12-3 or TRBV12-4 to TRBJ1-2; D gene uncertain. The CDR3 is 14 amino acids. The V gene lost 3 bases and the J gene lost 3 bases, with 11 bases spanning the gap.

This clonotype was counted a few times. This chain links TRBV12-3 or TRBV12-4 with TRBJ1-6; 8 bases match TRBD1. CDR3 size: 14 residues. Trimming at V came to 6 bases and at J to 7 bases, leaving 5 bases not matched to a gene. CDR3 nucleotides: TGTGCCAGCAGATTCCGGGACAGGAATTCACCCCTCCACTTT. It encodes CASRFRDRNSPLHF.

To note about this clonotype: The junction shows a germline mismatch at one end, possibly a read error. The CDR3 loop reads CASSDRVGSPHHF. Written as DNA, the CDR3 is TGTGCCAGCAGCGACAGGGTGGGATCACCCCACCACTTT. The genes are TRBV5-6 and TRBJ1-6, with 7 bases fitting TRBD1. Germline lookup yields CDR1 SGHDT and CDR2 YYEEEE. CDR3 length: 13 residues.

Many counts were recorded for this clonotype. The chain joins TRBV15 to TRBJ2-3; 9 bases fit TRBD2. Trimming at V came to 4 bases and at J to 8 bases, leaving 13 bases not matched to a gene. Germline lookup yields CDR1 LNHNV and CDR2 YYDKDF (reference sequence). The CDR3 extends over 16 amino acids. The CDR3 DNA reads TGTGCCACCAGCAAGAAGACTAGCGGCATTCAGAGTACGCAGTATTTT. It is translated as CATSKKTSGIQSTQYF.

This clonotype was found many times. The chain uses TRBV6-5 and TRBJ1-1, with TRBD1 as a possible D gene (5 bases). Trimming took 3 bases from V and 1 from J, leaving 9 bases between them. CDR3 length equals 14 residues. Germline values: CDR1 MNHEY, CDR2 SVGAGI. The CDR3 is CASSYLGPNTEAFF. Written as DNA, the CDR3 is TGTGCCAGCAGTTATCTGGGGCCGAACACTGAAGCTTTCTTT.